The rows below give T cell receptor beta chains drawn from one sample of a study of shared clonotypes between healthy human individuals. Only in-frame clones appear in the TCRdb table, and some are missing; sequencing was by immunoSEQ multiplex PCR. The sample consists of fewer than 1 million clones, just over 95% of them appearing once. The source material was naive CD8+ T cells sorted from blood. The origin of the receptors is a man aged 25-45 years in good health. CDR3s include the opening cysteine and the closing phenylalanine or tryptophan. The D gene is left open where the match is weak. Expanded clones get a size class; other rows say once, few or many, or leave the size out.

V gene	J gene	clone size	D gene	CDR3 DNA	CDR3 protein
TRBV7-2	TRBJ2-7	.	.	TGTGCCAGCAGCTTGTCAGGGAGCTCCTACGAGCAGTACTTC	CASSLSGSSYEQYF
TRBV7-9	TRBJ2-7	.	.	TGTGCCAGCAGCTTGGGCGCGGCCAGTACCTACGAGCAGTACTTC	CASSLGAASTYEQYF
TRBV7-7	TRBJ2-1	.	.	TGTGCCAGCAGCTTGTCAGCGGTTAGCTCCTACAATGAGCAGTTCTTC	CASSLSAVSSYNEQFF
TRBV6-5	TRBJ1-5	.	TRBD1	TGTGCCAGCAGTTCGGGACAGGGGGCGGGTCAGCCCCAGCATTTT	CASSSGQGAGQPQHF
TRBV7-2	TRBJ2-5	.	.	TGTGCCAGCAGCTTAGTTTCGGCAGGGGAGGAGACCCAGTACTTC	CASSLVSAGEETQYF
TRBV5-1	TRBJ2-7	.	.	TGCGCCAGCAGCTTGGCCAGGGACTCCCCCTACGAGCAGTACTTC	CASSLARDSPYEQYF
TRBV7-2	TRBJ2-1	.	.	TGTGCCAGCAGATACAGCGGCTACAATGAGCAGTTCTTC	CASRYSGYNEQFF
TRBV5-4	TRBJ2-7	.	TRBD1	TGTGCCAGCAGCGAGGACAGGGGGCTGCCCTACGAGCAGTACTTC	CASSEDRGLPYEQYF
TRBV6-6	TRBJ1-5	.	.	TGTGCCAGCAATCCGACAAATAGCAATCAGCCCCAGCATTTT	CASNPTNSNQPQHF
TRBV7-8	TRBJ1-5	.	.	TGTGCCAGCAGCCTGGAGACGTCAGGGGTCGGTCAGCCCCAGCATTTT	CASSLETSGVGQPQHF
TRBV13	TRBJ2-5	.	TRBD1	TGTGCCAGCAGCTCGACAGGGAAAGAGACCCAGTACTTC	CASSSTGKETQYF
TRBV4-3	TRBJ2-7	.	.	TGCGCCAGCAGCCAAGATCTATGGGACCAGGGCTACGAGCAGTACTTC	CASSQDLWDQGYEQYF
TRBV12-1	TRBJ2-5	.	.	TGTGCCAGCAGCTTACCTAGCGGGAGCTCTCAAGAGACCCAGTACTTC	CASSLPSGSSQETQYF
TRBV4-1	TRBJ2-7	.	.	TGCGCCAGCAGCCAGGGGGCATCAGCCTCCTACGAGCAGTACTTC	CASSQGASASYEQYF
TRBV4-1	TRBJ1-1	.	.	TGCGCCAGCAGCCAAGTTATGGGGGTGGGAGCTTTCTTT	CASSQVMGVGAFF
TRBV10-2	TRBJ1-5	once	.	TGCGCCAGCAGTGATTGGGGGACCTATCAGCCCCAGCATTTT	CASSDWGTYQPQHF
TRBV7-6	TRBJ1-2	.	.	TGTGCCAGCAGCAGATCGGGGGGAACTAACTATGGCTACACCTTC	CASSRSGGTNYGYTF
TRBV7-9	TRBJ2-7	.	.	TGTGCCAGTAGAGGCGGGAACTCCTACGAGCAGTACTTC	CASRGGNSYEQYF
TRBV5-1	TRBJ2-7	once	.	TGCGCCAGCAGCTCAACTTACGACTCCTACGAGCAGTACTTC	CASSSTYDSYEQYF
TRBV15	TRBJ2-6	.	.	TGTGCCACGGGCCGCCGGCAAGGTGGGGCCAACGTCCTGACTTTC	CATGRRQGGANVLTF
TRBV9	TRBJ2-7	.	TRBD2	TGTGCCAGCAGCGGGGGGACTAGCGGGAGCACCGTCCTCTTC	CASSGGTSGSTVLF
TRBV28	TRBJ1-5	.	.	TGTGCCAGCAGTTTATGGGTAGCTGGGGGGGAGCCCCAGCATTTT	CASSLWVAGGEPQHF
TRBV28	TRBJ1-1	few	.	TGTGCCAGCAGCACCCCCCGGGGCAACTTGAACACTGAAGCTTTCTTT	CASSTPRGNLNTEAFF
TRBV5-1	TRBJ1-2	.	.	TGCGCCAGCAGCTTGGCCGAGGACAGCCCCCGGGAGGGCTACACCTTC	CASSLAEDSPREGYTF
TRBV7-8	TRBJ2-1	.	.	TGTGCCAGCAGGCTTTTTATCAGCTCCTACAATGAGCAGTTCTTC	CASRLFISSYNEQFF
TRBV29-1	TRBJ2-1	.	TRBD2	TGCAGCGTTGCCGGGAGGAGGCCGACGGAGCAGTTCTTC	CSVAGRRPTEQFF
TRBV9	TRBJ2-7	once	TRBD2	TGTGCCAGCAGCGTTGGGACTAGCGGGAGAAGCGAGCAGTACTTC	CASSVGTSGRSEQYF
TRBV29-1	TRBJ1-5	.	.	TGCAGCGTTGAAAGCCACGGGGATAGCAATCAGCCCCAGCATTTT	CSVESHGDSNQPQHF
TRBV19	TRBJ2-1	.	TRBD2	TGTGCCAGTAGTATACTAGCGGGAGGAACCAATGAGCAGTTCTTC	CASSILAGGTNEQFF
TRBV5-1	TRBJ2-3	.	TRBD2	TGCGCCAGCAGCTCCGCAAAGACTAGCGTTGGTTTAGATACGCAGTATTTT	CASSSAKTSVGLDTQYF
TRBV28	TRBJ2-4	.	TRBD2	TGTGCCAGCAGTTTACAGCTCGGACTAGCGGGAGACGCCCTGTACTTC	CASSLQLGLAGDALYF
TRBV25-1	TRBJ1-2	.	.	TGTGCCAGCAGTGACCTTCAAGGCTACACCTTC	CASSDLQGYTF
TRBV9	TRBJ2-7	.	.	TGTGCCAGCAGCCCCCCGGGCAGATATTACGAGCAGTACTTC	CASSPPGRYYEQYF
TRBV5-6	TRBJ2-7	once	.	TGTGCCAGCAGCTTGAGGGAATATCCACACGAGCAGTACTTC	CASSLREYPHEQYF
TRBV18	TRBJ2-7	.	.	TGTGCCAGCTCACCTCCGGGCACACTCTACGAGCAGTACTTC	CASSPPGTLYEQYF
TRBV7-9	TRBJ2-1	.	.	TGTGCCAGCAGCAGGGATGAGCAGTTCTTC	CASSRDEQFF
TRBV10-1	TRBJ2-1	.	.	TGCGCCAGTTCGGTGGGGGACAATGAGCAGTTCTTC	CASSVGDNEQFF
TRBV28	TRBJ1-5	.	.	TGTGCCAGCAGTATGTCGGAAGGGCTGAGTCAGCCCCAGCATTTT	CASSMSEGLSQPQHF
TRBV5-8	TRBJ2-3	.	.	TGTGCCAGCAGCCCTGGCTTCGGCAGGGCAGCAGATACGCAGTATTTT	CASSPGFGRAADTQYF
TRBV27	TRBJ2-7	few	TRBD1	TGTGCCAGCAGTACCGAAAGGACAGGGGACTACGAGCAGTACTTC	CASSTERTGDYEQYF
TRBV7-9	TRBJ2-7	.	.	TGTGCCAGCTCCCCCGCCACGAGCTCCTACGAGCAGTACTTC	CASSPATSSYEQYF
TRBV27	TRBJ2-2	.	.	TGTGCCAGCAGTTTATTAAGCGGGGAGCTGTTTTTT	CASSLLSGELFF
TRBV5-1	TRBJ2-7	.	.	TGCGCCAGCAGTCTATACGGCTACGAGCAGTACTTC	CASSLYGYEQYF
TRBV27	TRBJ1-1	.	.	TGTGCCAGCAGTTTATCAGGCGTTCACACTGAAGCTTTCTTT	CASSLSGVHTEAFF
TRBV2	TRBJ2-1	.	.	TGTGCCAGCGGTCCCACAGAGCAGGGGTACAATGAGCAGTTCTTC	CASGPTEQGYNEQFF
TRBV28	TRBJ2-3	.	.	TGTGCCAGCAGGCCGCTAGGCAGCCTCACAGATACGCAGTATTTT	CASRPLGSLTDTQYF
TRBV9	TRBJ2-7	.	.	TGTGCCAGCAGCGGAAGATCGTCCTACGAGCAGTACTTC	CASSGRSSYEQYF
TRBV28	TRBJ2-3	.	.	TGTGCCAGCAGCCCACAACCCGGCACAGATACGCAGTATTTT	CASSPQPGTDTQYF
TRBV19	TRBJ1-1	.	.	TGTGCCAGTAGCCTGTGGGCCAGCAACACTGAAGCTTTCTTT	CASSLWASNTEAFF
TRBV19	TRBJ2-2	once	.	TGTGCCAGTAGACAATCAGAAGCCGGGGAGCTGTTTTTT	CASRQSEAGELFF
TRBV27	TRBJ2-7	.	TRBD2	TGTGCCAGCAGTTCCCGGGGGGACGTCGCCTACGAGCAGTACTTC	CASSSRGDVAYEQYF
TRBV27	TRBJ2-7	.	TRBD2	TGTGCCAGCAGTACCCGGACTAGCGGGAGCGTGAACGAGCAGTACTTC	CASSTRTSGSVNEQYF
TRBV30	TRBJ2-3	.	TRBD2	TGTGCCTGGAGTGTAATGGGAGGGGAGGATACGCAGTATTTT	CAWSVMGGEDTQYF
TRBV29-1	TRBJ2-2	few	.	TGCAGCGCCTCCGGGACGAACACCGGGGAGCTGTTTTTT	CSASGTNTGELFF
TRBV7-9	TRBJ2-5	once	.	TGTGCCAGCAGCGGGGGTGGGGTTGGCGAGACCCAGTACTTC	CASSGGGVGETQYF
TRBV14	TRBJ2-1	.	.	TGTGCCAGCAGCCCCACAGGCCACAATGAGCAGTTCTTC	CASSPTGHNEQFF
TRBV7-8	TRBJ1-5	.	TRBD1	TGTGCCAGCAGCTTAGGACAGGGGTATAGCAATCAGCCCCAGCATTTT	CASSLGQGYSNQPQHF
TRBV29-1	TRBJ2-7	.	.	TGCAGCGGTGGGGGGTCCGTCGAGCAGTACTTC	CSGGGSVEQYF
TRBV11-2	TRBJ2-7	.	.	TGTGCCAGCAGCTTAGTTGAGGTCACGCTCTCCTACGAGCAGTACTTC	CASSLVEVTLSYEQYF
TRBV11-2	TRBJ2-1	.	.	TGTGCCAGCAGCTTAGAGCTGATAGCGTGGGGTGAGCAGTTCTTC	CASSLELIAWGEQFF